The 21 T cell receptor beta chains presented below share a single source sample, sequenced in a study of blood T cells in healthy people across ages. Primed by a sample-barcoded 5' primer and a J-beta primer mix, a second PCR proceeded for roughly 6 to 12 cycles. MiXCR was run by TCRdb on the 5' RACE reads, yielding one entry per CDR3 protein. The sample yields some 730,000 distinct CDR3 sequences, about a fifth seen once. The material sequenced was blood. The receptors derive from a man between 65 and 85 years old in good health.

The V gene is TRBV6-2 or TRBV6-3, the J gene TRBJ1-2; tentative D call: TRBD1 (6 bases). Trimming stripped 5 bases from V and 6 bases from J, with 16 bases between. Germline CDR1 and CDR2: MNHEY and SVGEGT. This CDR3 has 14 amino acids. For the CDR3, the DNA is TGTGCCAGCAGTCTTGTTGGGGGGGGCGATGGCTACACCTTC. This gives the protein CASSLVGGGDGYTF.

This chain links TRBV5-1 with TRBJ1-3; 7 bases are shared with TRBD1. This CDR3 region has 16 residues. V trimming: 4 bases; J trimming: 2 bases; junction bases outside the gene matches: 9. Germline V lookup: CDR1 SGHRS, CDR2 YFSETQ. CDR3 in amino acids: CASSPNPTGTGNTIYF. CDR3 DNA sequence: TGCGCCAGCAGCCCTAATCCGACAGGGACTGGAAACACCATATATTTT.

In its sample, this clonotype was seen many times. The rearrangement links TRBV29-1 to TRBJ2-7; tentatively, D is TRBD1 (5 bases). This CDR3 contains 11 residues. CDR1 is SQVTM, CDR2 ANQGSEA, per germline. Trimming cost V 4 bases and J 5 bases, with 9 bases left between them. The CDR3 loop reads CSVVDRHEQYV. The CDR3, as DNA: TGCAGCGTTGTAGACAGACACGAGCAGTACGTC.

The V gene is TRBV5-1, the J gene TRBJ1-1, with TRBD1 matching over 8 bases. V shed 3 bases and J 1 base; nucleotides not matched to a gene: 5. Germline values: CDR1 SGHRS, CDR2 YFSETQ. This CDR3 has 15 amino acids. For the CDR3, the DNA is TGCGCCAGCAGCTCTGGGGACAGGCAGAACACTGAAGCTTTCTTT. Protein sequence: CASSSGDRQNTEAFF. Variable domain in full (rest from reference TRBV5-1 and TRBJ1-1): KAGVTQTPRYLIKTRGQQVTLSCSPISGHRSVSWYQQTPGQGLQFLFEYFSETQRNKGNFPGRFSGRQFSNSRSEMNVSTLELGDSALYLCASSSGDRQNTEAFFGQGTRLTVV.

CDR3 sequence: CASTIGLAGVNEQFF. The DNA of the CDR3 is TGTGCCAGCACCATCGGACTAGCGGGGGTTAATGAGCAGTTCTTC. V usage is TRBV12-3 or TRBV12-4 and J usage is TRBJ2-1; 13 nucleotides match TRBD2. This CDR3 contains 15 residues. V lost 7 bases and J lost 7; bases outside the gene matches: 7.

The DNA for the CDR3 is TGTGCCAGCAGTCCCTTTTTCTCTGGGGCCAACGTCCTGACTTTC. Translated: CASSPFFSGANVLTF. The chain employs TRBV6-5 and TRBJ2-6; D remains ambiguous. Trimming took 5 bases from V and 0 from J, leaving 8 bases between them. The germline V gene has CDR1 MNHEY and CDR2 SVGAGI. The CDR3 has 15 residues.

The CDR3 nucleotides read TGTGCCAGCAGTTACCCGCAGGGGGCTTCGGCTTTCTTT. Translated: CASSYPQGASAFF. The chain links TRBV6-6 to TRBJ1-1; TRBD1 matches 8 bases. After removal of 2 bases from V and 11 bases from J, the junction contained 7 bases not matched to a gene. CDR1 and CDR2 (germline): MNHNY, SVGAGI (reference sequence). The CDR3 is 13 residues long.

The chain links TRBV27 to TRBJ1-1, with D possibly being TRBD1 (5 bases). The ends were cut back, 1 base at V and 1 base at J, with 10 bases in the middle. The CDR3 spans 15 residues. Germline assignment: CDR1 MNHEY and CDR2 SMNVEV (reference sequence). This CDR3 is CASSLFPTGNTEAFF. The CDR3 DNA reads as TGTGCCAGCAGTTTATTCCCTACAGGGAACACTGAAGCTTTCTTT.

This clonotype was counted only a few times. The chain carries TRBV11-3 and TRBJ2-7; no definite D call. Trimming removed 5 bases at V and 0 bases at J, with 17 bases between. Germline V lookup: CDR1 SGHNT, CDR2 YENEEA. There are 16 residues in the CDR3. The CDR3 is CASSQCSRKSSYEQYF. The DNA for the CDR3 is TGTGCCAGCAGCCAATGTTCCAGGAAGAGCTCCTACGAGCAGTACTTC.

As for this clonotype: The CDR3 carries no conserved terminal phenylalanine or tryptophan, so it likely arises from a read error. CDR3 protein: CASSFPGRSAFS. CDR3 bases: TGTGCCAGCAGTTTTCCGGGACGAAGCGCTTTCTCT. The chain combines TRBV12-3 or TRBV12-4 with TRBJ1-1, with D tentatively TRBD1 (5 bases). The CDR3 extends over 12 amino acids. Trimming stripped 3 bases from V and 11 bases from J, with 13 bases between.

A few counts support this clonotype. J is TRBJ1-3 and V is TRBV18, with 7 bases matching TRBD1. The CDR3 sequence is 16 residues long. J lost 0 bases, V lost 3 bases, and 5 bases had no gene match. Per germline, CDR1 KGHSH and CDR2 LQKENI. This chain's CDR3 is CASSPYRDSSGNTIYF. DNA of the CDR3: TGTGCCAGCTCACCTTACCGGGACAGCTCTGGAAACACCATATATTTT.

This sequence joins TRBV12-3 or TRBV12-4 and TRBJ1-2, with no clear D. This CDR3 is 13 amino acids long. The germline V and J ends were trimmed by 9 bases and 4 bases, with 15 bases remaining between them. The CDR3 spells CASRPTPSYGYTF. CDR3 bases: TGTGCCAGTAGACCGACCCCCAGCTATGGCTACACCTTC.

This clonotype was seen once. The gene calls are TRBV7-2 and TRBJ2-1; 14 bases map to TRBD2. The end of the DNA is better explained by TRBJ2-5, so the J call may be wrong. Germline V gives CDR1 SGHTA, CDR2 FQGNSA. The CDR3 totals 19 residues. The CDR3 sequence: CASSFLFMTSGGDLETQYF. CDR3 nucleotides: TGTGCCAGCAGCTTTTTGTTCATGACTAGCGGGGGGGACCTGGAGACCCAGTACTTC.

This chain links TRBV19 with TRBJ2-7; D is perhaps TRBD1 (5 bases). CDR1 and CDR2 (germline): LNHDA, SQIVND (reference sequence). Trimming left V 4 bases short and J 6 bases short, with 16 bases between. The CDR3 contains 14 residues. The CDR3: CASSKGNIESEQYF. The CDR3 DNA sequence: TGTGCCAGTAGTAAGGGGAACATCGAGAGCGAGCAGTACTTC. Full variable domain (remainder filled in from reference TRBV19 and TRBJ2-7): DGGITQSPKYLFRKEGQNVTLSCEQNLNHDAMYWYRQDPGQGLRLIYYSQIVNDFQKGDIAEGYSVSREKKESFPLTVTSAQKNPTAFYLCASSKGNIESEQYFGPGTRLTVT.

This clonotype showed up just a few times. The chain couples TRBV3-1 to TRBJ2-3, with no clear D. Trimming took 5 bases from V and 1 from J, leaving 7 bases between them. The CDR3 covers 13 residues. The germline gives CDR1 LGHDT, CDR2 YNNKEL (reference sequence). CDR3 loop: CASSRPRTDTQYF. CDR3 coding DNA: TGTGCCAGCAGCAGGCCCCGCACAGATACGCAGTATTTT.

The chain is built from TRBV29-1 and TRBJ2-5; D perhaps matches TRBD2 (7 bases). This CDR3 comprises 12 residues. V was trimmed by 6 bases and J by 5 bases, leaving 13 bases between them. Looked up from germline, CDR1 is SQVTM and CDR2 is ANQGSEA. The CDR3 DNA reads as TGCAGCGTCCAAGGGGGGGGCGAGACCCAGTACTTC. Protein: CSVQGGGETQYF.

This clonotype was seen more than once but under ten times. This chain links TRBV15 with TRBJ2-1; D gene uncertain. The CDR3 totals 15 residues. V dropped 0 bases and J dropped 10 bases, with 16 bases sitting between them. Germline V gives CDR1 LNHNV, CDR2 YYDKDF (reference sequence). CDR3 DNA: TGTGCCACCAGCAGAGATCGGGCCTGGGGTCAGGAGCAGTTCTTC. It yields the protein CATSRDRAWGQEQFF.

The chain employs TRBV7-2 and TRBJ1-2; the D is unclear. Trimming removed 1 base at V and 4 bases at J, with 13 bases between. The germline CDR1 and CDR2 sequences are SGHTA and FQGNSA. The CDR3 totals 15 residues. CDR3 protein: CASSLVVSDIYGYTF. The DNA of the CDR3 is TGTGCCAGCAGCTTAGTAGTGTCTGATATCTATGGCTACACCTTC.

This clonotype was found a few times. The chain combines TRBV18 with TRBJ2-1; TRBD2 aligns across 10 bases. CDR1 is KGHSH and CDR2 is LQKENI in the germline V gene. This CDR3 region has 17 residues. V was clipped by 1 base and J by 3 bases; unmatched bases: 6. The CDR3 region has the DNA TGTGCCAGCTCACCACTAGCGGGAGGAGGTAGCTACAATGAGCAGTTCTTC. Its protein product is CASSPLAGGGSYNEQFF.

This clonotype occurred a few times. The chain recombines TRBV11-2 with TRBJ2-2, with 7 bases lining up with TRBD1. Germline trimming cut 3 bases from V and 7 bases from J; bases unmatched to any gene: 8. CDR1 SGHAT and CDR2 FQNNGV come from the germline V gene. The CDR3 is 15 amino acids. The CDR3 DNA follows: TGTGCCAGCAGCTTCGGCCACAGGGGCGTCGGGGAGCTGTTTTTT. It translates to CASSFGHRGVGELFF.

This clonotype was seen more than once but under ten times. The rearrangement uses TRBV2 and TRBJ1-1; D unresolved. The germline V gene encodes CDR1 SNHLY and CDR2 FYNNEI. Deletions cut 10 bases from V and 0 bases from J, with 15 bases between. The CDR3 loop spans 14 amino acids. In DNA, the CDR3 is TGTGCCACCCTATCGGGTAGGATGAACACTGAAGCTTTCTTT. Translating gives CATLSGRMNTEAFF.